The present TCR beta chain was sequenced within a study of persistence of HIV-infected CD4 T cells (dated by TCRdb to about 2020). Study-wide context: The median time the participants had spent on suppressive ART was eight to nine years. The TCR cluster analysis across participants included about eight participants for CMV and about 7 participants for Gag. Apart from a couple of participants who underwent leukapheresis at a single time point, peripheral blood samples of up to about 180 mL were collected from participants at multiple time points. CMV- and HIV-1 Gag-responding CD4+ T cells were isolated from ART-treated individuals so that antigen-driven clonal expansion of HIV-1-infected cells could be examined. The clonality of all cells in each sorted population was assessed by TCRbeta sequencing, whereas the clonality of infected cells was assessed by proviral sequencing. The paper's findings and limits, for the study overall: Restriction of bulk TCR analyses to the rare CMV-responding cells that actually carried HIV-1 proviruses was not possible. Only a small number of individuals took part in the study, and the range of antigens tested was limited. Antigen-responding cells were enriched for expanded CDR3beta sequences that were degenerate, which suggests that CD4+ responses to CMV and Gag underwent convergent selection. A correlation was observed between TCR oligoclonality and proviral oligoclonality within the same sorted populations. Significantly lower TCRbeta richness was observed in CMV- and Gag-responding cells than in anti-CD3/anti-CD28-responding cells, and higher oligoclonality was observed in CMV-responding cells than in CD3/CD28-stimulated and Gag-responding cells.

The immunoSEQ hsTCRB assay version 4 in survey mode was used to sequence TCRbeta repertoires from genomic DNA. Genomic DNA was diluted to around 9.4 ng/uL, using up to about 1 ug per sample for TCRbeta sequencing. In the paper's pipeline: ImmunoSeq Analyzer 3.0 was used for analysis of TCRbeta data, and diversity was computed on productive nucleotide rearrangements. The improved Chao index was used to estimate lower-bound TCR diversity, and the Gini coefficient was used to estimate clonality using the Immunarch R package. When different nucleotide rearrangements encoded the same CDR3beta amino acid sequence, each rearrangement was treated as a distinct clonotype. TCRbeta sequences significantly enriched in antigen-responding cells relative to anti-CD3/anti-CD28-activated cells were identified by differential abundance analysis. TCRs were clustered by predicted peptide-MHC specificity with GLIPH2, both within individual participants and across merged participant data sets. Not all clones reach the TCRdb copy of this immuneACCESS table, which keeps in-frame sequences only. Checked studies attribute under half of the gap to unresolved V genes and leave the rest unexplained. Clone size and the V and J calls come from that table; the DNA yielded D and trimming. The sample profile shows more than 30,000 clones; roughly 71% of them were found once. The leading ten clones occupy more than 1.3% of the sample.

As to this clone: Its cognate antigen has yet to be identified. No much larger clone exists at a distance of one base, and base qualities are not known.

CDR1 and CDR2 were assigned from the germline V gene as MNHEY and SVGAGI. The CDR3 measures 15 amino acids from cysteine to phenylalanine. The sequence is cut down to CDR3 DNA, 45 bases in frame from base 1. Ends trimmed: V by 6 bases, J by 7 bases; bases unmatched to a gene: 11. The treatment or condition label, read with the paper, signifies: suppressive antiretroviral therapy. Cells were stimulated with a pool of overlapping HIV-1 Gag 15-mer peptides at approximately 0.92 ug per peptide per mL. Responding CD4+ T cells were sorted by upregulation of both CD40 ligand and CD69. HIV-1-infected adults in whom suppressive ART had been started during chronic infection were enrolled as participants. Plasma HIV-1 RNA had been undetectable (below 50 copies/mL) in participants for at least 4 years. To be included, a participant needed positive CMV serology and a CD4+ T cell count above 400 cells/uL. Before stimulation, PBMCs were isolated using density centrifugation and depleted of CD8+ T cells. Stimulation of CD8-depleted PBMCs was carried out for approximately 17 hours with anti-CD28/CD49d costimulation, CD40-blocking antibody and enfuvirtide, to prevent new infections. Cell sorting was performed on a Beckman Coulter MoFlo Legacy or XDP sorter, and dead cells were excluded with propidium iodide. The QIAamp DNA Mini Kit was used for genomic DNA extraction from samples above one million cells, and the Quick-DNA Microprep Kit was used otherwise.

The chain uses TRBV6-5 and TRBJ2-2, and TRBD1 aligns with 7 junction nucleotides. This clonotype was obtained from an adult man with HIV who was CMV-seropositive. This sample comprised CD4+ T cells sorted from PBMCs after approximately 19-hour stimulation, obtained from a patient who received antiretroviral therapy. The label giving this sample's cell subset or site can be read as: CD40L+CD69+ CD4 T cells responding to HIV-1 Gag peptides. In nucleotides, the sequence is TGTGCCAGCAGCTTCCGTGGGACAGCAGGCGGGGAGCTGTTTTTT. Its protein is CASSFRGTAGGELFF.